This note documents a single T cell receptor (beta chain) sequence. By how much of the sample it makes up, this clone is medium-sized (0.01 to 0.1%). Its antigen target is currently unknown. There are no base qualities to consult, and no much larger clone falls within one base. The data were obtained in a study of blood T cell repertoires in COVID-19 (dated by TCRdb to the early 2020s). Regarding the study in general: The collaborator samples originated in the United States, Italy and Spain and spanned the acute and convalescent phases of COVID-19. The material from the prospective study consisted of cDNA or gDNA derived from T cells, B-cell-depleted T cells, or PBMCs. Sample metadata almost always included a de-identified subject ID, COVID-19 status, age in years and sex. Samples came from the ongoing ImmuneRACE study (first 160 participants) plus 1,254 subjects from 6 global collaborators. The repertoires were released in a freely available public database intended as a resource for research on the immune response to SARS-CoV-2. HLA class I and class II types, where available, came from metadata supplied by the sample provider rather than from assay-based typing. Subjects who had been exposed to COVID-19, were actively infected with it, or had recovered from it provided the deeply sampled blood TCRbeta repertoires that made up the dataset. The paper's findings and limits, for the study overall: The quantity of clinical and demographic metadata differed by source and by participant and was supplied without curation.

Trimming takes 1 base off V and 10 bases off J; junction bases not matched to a gene: 4. The CDR3 goes from the cysteine to the phenylalanine over 12 residues. CDR3 DNA only is kept here, 36 bases in frame from base 1. The germline V gene encodes CDR1 SEHNR and CDR2 FQNEAQ (reference sequence). TCRbeta CDR3 regions were amplified from genomic DNA by means of the immunoSEQ Assay, a bias-controlled multiplex PCR. Per the original workflow: The number of nucleated cells in each sample was estimated by amplification of reference gene primers within the assay. To quantify the absolute abundance of each unique TCRbeta CDR3 rearrangement, sequence reads were collapsed and filtered. For each sample, productive Simpson clonality was calculated as the square root of Simpson's diversity index over productive rearrangements. Here the immuneACCESS table is served through TCRdb, limited to in-frame sequences with V and J called. Missing clones are a known gap in these copies; in checked studies unresolved V genes cover under half, and the rest lacks a known reason. That table is the source of V, J and clone size, and D and trimming were worked out from the DNA. The sample table records about 130,000 clones; around nine tenths of these occur just once. Roughly 3.7% of the sample is taken by the ten largest.

The collaborating institutions used their own protocols to collect whole blood in K2EDTA tubes. For TCRbeta analysis, collaborators shipped samples in one of three forms: frozen whole blood, isolated PBMCs, or DNA extracted from either of those sample types. The TCR originated in a man aged 50 to 60 with active COVID-19. The V gene is TRBV7-9 and the J gene is TRBJ2-7; 7 nucleotides in the junction match TRBD1. Material: peripheral blood. The CDR3 amino acid sequence is: CASSLGTGEQYF. DNA sequence: TGTGCCAGCAGCTTAGGGACAGGTGAACAGTACTTC.